These T cell receptor beta chains were read from a single sample in a study of T-cell memory formation after mild COVID-19. In TCRdb, the 5' RACE reads were re-called with MiXCR into one record per CDR3 protein. The sample lists under 700,000 distinct CDR3 sequences, roughly 22% occurring once. The sequencing input was PBMCs or a T cell subset sorted from them (not recorded which). The receptors shown here come from an adult woman who had mild COVID-19 (a few samples of this study predate the infection). Cell type and time point are not known. CDR3s include the opening cysteine and the closing phenylalanine or tryptophan. The order of the fields is V gene, D gene, clone size, J gene, CDR3 protein, CDR3 DNA. D genes are given only for firm matches. Size is omitted from some rows. Given values are once, few, many or a class for expanded clones.

TRBV7-9	.	many	TRBJ1-1	CASSSPVNLRNTEAFF	TGTGCCAGCAGCTCACCGGTCAACCTTCGAAACACTGAAGCTTTCTTT
TRBV7-9	.	few	TRBJ1-4	CASRKDLLGEKLFF	TGTGCCAGCAGAAAGGACCTCCTGGGGGAAAAACTGTTTTTT
TRBV6-2/TRBV6-3	.	few	TRBJ1-1	CASSYVNTEAFF	TGTGCCAGCAGTTACGTGAACACTGAAGCTTTCTTT
TRBV6-1	TRBD1	.	TRBJ1-2	CASSGDRVYGYTF	TGTGCCAGCAGTGGAGACAGGGTCTATGGCTACACCTTC
TRBV3-1	.	.	TRBJ1-2	CASSPSWGVSNGYTF	TGTGCCAGCAGCCCGAGCTGGGGGGTTAGTAATGGCTACACCTTC
TRBV25-1	.	many	TRBJ1-1	CASSELKTGAFF	TGTGCCAGCAGTGAACTTAAAACCGGGGCTTTCTTT
TRBV12-3/TRBV12-4	.	.	TRBJ2-3	CASSFPAQASTDTQYF	TGTGCCAGCAGTTTCCCGGCCCAGGCTAGCACAGATACGCAGTATTTT
TRBV7-9	TRBD1	.	TRBJ2-3	CASSEAGQGPTDTQYF	TGTGCCAGCAGCGAAGCAGGACAGGGCCCCACAGATACGCAGTATTTT
TRBV29-1	.	few	TRBJ2-6	CSAELTDFFGANVLTF	TGCAGCGCTGAGTTGACAGATTTCTTTGGGGCCAACGTCCTGACTTTC
TRBV2	.	.	TRBJ2-5	CASSDPAEYQETQYF	TGTGCCAGCAGTGATCCAGCGGAGTACCAAGAGACCCAGTACTTC
TRBV5-1	TRBD1	many	TRBJ2-1	CASTTGTDNTFWQFF	TGCGCCAGCACCACCGGGACAGACAACACCTTCTGGCAGTTCTTC
TRBV12-3/TRBV12-4	TRBD1	few	TRBJ2-7	CASRGTGDEQYF	TGTGCCAGCAGGGGGACAGGGGACGAGCAGTACTTC
TRBV18	.	few	TRBJ1-2	CASSAQGSDYGYTF	TGTGCCAGCTCAGCGCAGGGGTCGGACTATGGCTACACCTTC
TRBV20-1	TRBD1	few	TRBJ2-7	CSAEDRGRGYEQYF	TGCAGTGCAGAGGACAGGGGAAGGGGATACGAGCAGTACTTC
TRBV5-1	.	.	TRBJ2-5	CASSLVPGYQETQYF	TGCGCCAGCAGCTTGGTTCCGGGATACCAAGAGACCCAGTACTTC
TRBV24-1	TRBD1	few	TRBJ2-1	CATSDSGTGGYNEQFF	TGTGCCACCAGTGATTCCGGGACAGGGGGTTACAATGAGCAGTTCTTC
TRBV12-3/TRBV12-4	.	many	TRBJ1-1	CASSAMDIEAFF	TGTGCCAGCAGTGCCATGGACATAGAAGCTTTCTTT
TRBV5-1	.	.	TRBJ1-1	CASSLVGRAKAFF	TGCGCCAGCAGCTTGGTTGGGCGTGCTAAAGCTTTCTTT
TRBV6-2/TRBV6-3	TRBD2	.	TRBJ2-1	CASRRSSGGRYNEQFF	TGTGCCAGCAGACGATCTAGCGGGGGCCGTTACAATGAGCAGTTCTTC
TRBV7-9	.	.	TRBJ1-1	CASSSPEDSEAFF	TGTGCCAGCAGCTCCCCCGAGGACAGTGAAGCTTTCTTT
TRBV2	.	.	TRBJ2-7	CASSPSRYEQYF	TGTGCCAGCAGTCCCTCCCGGTACGAGCAGTACTTC
TRBV6-6	.	.	TRBJ2-3	CASSYGQSSTDTQYF	TGTGCCAGCAGTTACGGGCAGTCTAGCACAGATACGCAGTATTTT
TRBV24-1	.	.	TRBJ2-1	CATSDQGSNEQFF	TGTGCCACCAGTGACCAGGGGAGCAATGAGCAGTTCTTC